The 32 T cell receptor beta chains listed next were all sequenced from one sample in a study of cytomegalovirus exposure and HLA in healthy donors. It was with 60 Vbeta and 13 Jbeta primers that the PCR ran. Assay: immunoSEQ multiplex PCR; the TCRdb copy retains only in-frame clones and omits some. Of 80,000 or so clones detected, about 79% appear once; the ten largest clones hold 7% to 9%. Sequenced input: PBMCs. The origin of the receptors is a woman aged 40 to 50 in good health and CMV-seronegative.

The rearrangement links TRBV19 to TRBJ2-5, with 9 positions matching TRBD2. CDR1 and CDR2 (germline): LNHDA, SQIVND (reference sequence). The CDR3 loop spans 15 amino acids. V lost 3 bases, J lost 1 base, and 3 bases stayed unmatched. The CDR3 here is CASSMSGGTQETQYF. In nucleotides, the CDR3 is TGTGCCAGTAGTATGAGCGGGGGGACCCAAGAGACCCAGTACTTC.

This sequence joins TRBV27 and TRBJ2-1; 8 bases are a match to TRBD1. Losses at the gene ends were 3 bases for V and 12 bases for J; bases not matched to a gene: 19. The CDR3 sequence is 17 residues long. The V gene's germline CDR1 is MNHEY and CDR2 SMNVEV (reference sequence). CDR3 in amino acids: CASSLTPGDRGLPRQFF. CDR3 in DNA: TGTGCCAGCAGTTTGACTCCCGGTGACAGGGGACTGCCAAGGCAGTTCTTC.

This chain uses TRBV6-1 with TRBJ2-6; 7 bases agree with TRBD1. With 2 bases clipped from V and 1 base from J, the junction kept 2 bases outside the gene matches. Germline CDR1 MNHNS, CDR2 SASEGT. This CDR3 contains 16 residues. CDR3 region: CASSESTGSGANVLTF. In DNA form, the CDR3 reads TGTGCCAGCAGTGAATCGACAGGGTCTGGGGCCAACGTCCTGACTTTC.

V and J are TRBV5-6 and TRBJ2-1; D might be TRBD2 (5 bases). The CDR3 has 16 amino acids. Germline V gene data show CDR1 as SGHDT and CDR2 as YYEEEE. V shed 0 bases and J shed 0 bases, with 10 bases lying between them. The CDR3, as DNA: TGTGCCAGCAGCTTGGGAAGCGGAAGCTCCTACAATGAGCAGTTCTTC. It translates to CASSLGSGSSYNEQFF.

This chain connects TRBV6-1 to TRBJ1-2, with D possibly matching TRBD1 (5 bases). CDR3 length: 12 amino acids. From germline, CDR1 is MNHNS and CDR2 SASEGT. Between the trimmed V and J ends, which lost 2 bases and 11 bases, there was a span of 12 bases. The CDR3 protein is CASSETSTEYTF. The CDR3 coding sequence is TGTGCCAGCAGTGAAACATCGACAGAATACACCTTC.

The rearrangement joins TRBV6-1 to TRBJ2-7; 7 bases are shared with TRBD1. With 11 bases clipped from V and 0 bases from J, the junction kept 10 bases outside the gene matches. The CDR3 extends over 14 amino acids. Germline V lookup: CDR1 MNHNS, CDR2 SASEGT. The CDR3 sequence: CAVPQGLSSYEQYF. The DNA of the CDR3 is TGTGCCGTACCACAGGGGCTCTCCTCCTACGAGCAGTACTTC.

The V and J genes are TRBV6-1 and TRBJ2-7, with TRBD1 matching over 8 bases. This CDR3 spans 12 amino acids. Germline V lookup: CDR1 MNHNS, CDR2 SASEGT. The ends lost 8 bases at V and 3 bases at J; junction bases unmatched: 3. The chain's CDR3 is CASSGQGYEQYF. In nucleotides, the CDR3 is TGTGCCAGCTCAGGACAGGGCTACGAGCAGTACTTC.

V usage is TRBV7-2 and J usage is TRBJ1-5; D is uncertain. The ends were cut back, 2 bases at V and 3 bases at J, with 8 bases in the middle. The CDR3 runs 14 residues. Germline V lookup: CDR1 SGHTA, CDR2 FQGNSA. The CDR3 spells CASSLRVNNQPQHF. In DNA form, the CDR3 reads TGTGCCAGCAGCTTACGAGTTAACAATCAGCCCCAGCATTTT.

This clone was counted once. The chain couples TRBV30 to TRBJ1-5, with 8 bases fitting TRBD1. J gave up 5 bases and V 5 bases, and 8 bases lay outside the gene matches. This CDR3 contains 14 residues. The germline CDR1 and CDR2 sequences are GTSNPN and SVGIG (reference sequence). Here the CDR3 DNA reads TGTGCCTGGGGACAGGGCGGTACGTATCAGCCCCAGCATTTT. It translates to CAWGQGGTYQPQHF.

The V call is TRBV7-9, the J call TRBJ2-3; the match to TRBD2 covers 8 bases. Germline lookup yields CDR1 SEHNR and CDR2 FQNEAQ (reference sequence). V shed 1 base and J 4 bases; nucleotides not matched to a gene: 4. This CDR3 is 15 amino acids long. The CDR3 loop reads CASSLVTGGPDTQYF. The CDR3 nucleotides read TGTGCCAGCAGCTTAGTTACGGGGGGGCCAGATACGCAGTATTTT.

The CDR3 bases are TGTGCCAGCAGTGAACGGGGGGCTGGGGCCAACGTCCTGACTTTC. This translates into CASSERGAGANVLTF. The rearrangement links TRBV2 to TRBJ2-6, with TRBD2 matching over 7 bases. Looked up from germline, CDR1 is SNHLY and CDR2 is FYNNEI. The V and J ends lost 2 bases and 2 bases, in that order; junction bases with no gene match: 0. This CDR3 region has 15 residues.

The chain is built from TRBV6-6 and TRBJ2-5; 8 nucleotides line up with TRBD2. J lost 9 bases, V lost 2 bases, and 5 bases had no gene match. The CDR3 extends over 13 amino acids. Germline CDR1 reads MNHNY; CDR2 reads SVGAGI (reference sequence). The CDR3 DNA reads TGTGCCAGCAGTTACGAGCGGGGGCGGGCCCAGTACTTC. Translation gives CASSYERGRAQYF.

The chain employs TRBV25-1 and TRBJ2-3, with 9 bases matching TRBD1. The CDR3 has 15 amino acids. Germline CDR1 MGHDK, CDR2 SYGVNS. J gave up 2 bases and V 4 bases, and 4 bases lay outside the gene matches. The CDR3 region has the DNA TGTGCCAGCAGTGCAACAGGGGGCCTCACAGATACGCAGTATTTT. It translates to CASSATGGLTDTQYF.

The count of this clone is one. CDR3 bases: TGTGCCACCACGGGACTAGCGACAGATACGCAGTATTTT. Its protein is CATTGLATDTQYF. This chain links TRBV28 with TRBJ2-3; 10 bases match TRBD2. CDR1 and CDR2 from the germline V gene are MDHEN and SYDVKM. V shed 10 bases and J 3 bases; nucleotides not matched to a gene: 4. The CDR3 contains 13 residues.

V gene TRBV18 combines with J gene TRBJ2-3; D remains ambiguous. Trimming removed 3 bases at V and 2 bases at J, with 6 bases between. This CDR3 has 13 residues. Germline V gene data show CDR1 as KGHSH and CDR2 as LQKENI. CDR3 in amino acids: CASSPSITDTQYF. The DNA for the CDR3 is TGTGCCAGCTCACCTTCTATCACAGATACGCAGTATTTT.

The rearrangement uses TRBV28 and TRBJ1-4, with D possibly matching TRBD1 (5 bases). The CDR3 totals 15 residues. The V gene's germline CDR1 is MDHEN and CDR2 SYDVKM. Trimming removed 5 bases from V and 2 bases from J, with 12 bases in between. Here the CDR3 reads CASSDQGGTNEKLFF. CDR3 coding DNA: TGTGCCAGCAGTGATCAGGGTGGTACTAATGAAAAACTGTTTTTT.

The chain joins TRBV6-1 to TRBJ1-1; D uncertain. Germline V gene data show CDR1 as MNHNS and CDR2 as SASEGT. There are 12 residues in the CDR3. Between the trimmed V and J ends, which lost 2 bases and 4 bases, there was a span of 5 bases. The CDR3 nucleotides are TGTGCCAGCAGTGAATCGGTCACTGAAGCTTTCTTT. It encodes CASSESVTEAFF.

J is TRBJ2-7 and V is TRBV12-1; the table names TRBD1, a call not compared with the DNA. TRBV12-1 is reported as a pseudogene. This CDR3 comprises 11 residues. The CDR3 nucleotides read TGTGCCAGCAGCTCCACCTACGAGCAGTACTTC. It codes for CASSSTYEQYF.

The V call is TRBV7-3, the J call TRBJ2-7, with a tentative D call TRBD2 (5 bases). The CDR3 sequence is 13 residues long. Trimming stripped 5 bases from V and 6 bases from J, with 14 bases between. Germline-derived CDR1 and CDR2 are SGHTA and FQGTGA. CDR3 sequence (DNA): TGTGCCAGCAGCACATCGGGGATCTCCGAGCAGTACTTC. Residues: CASSTSGISEQYF.

The gene calls are TRBV25-1 and TRBJ2-7; maybe TRBD2 (7 bases). CDR1 is MGHDK, CDR2 SYGVNS, per germline. This CDR3 has 13 amino acids. V shed 3 bases and J shed 7 bases, with 13 bases lying between them. Here the CDR3 reads CASSDPGRGEQYF. CDR3 bases: TGTGCCAGCAGTGATCCAGGGAGGGGGGAGCAGTACTTC.

This sequence joins TRBV7-8 and TRBJ2-6; 8 bases are a match to TRBD1. The CDR3 totals 16 residues. The V and J ends lost 4 bases and 4 bases, in that order; junction bases with no gene match: 6. CDR1 SGHVS and CDR2 FQNEAQ come from the germline V gene. The CDR3 loop is CASSSRTGPGANVLTF. The CDR3 DNA follows: TGTGCCAGCAGCTCCAGGACAGGGCCCGGGGCCAACGTCCTGACTTTC. Supplemented by reference TRBV7-8 and TRBJ2-6, the full variable domain reads GAGVSQSPRYKVAKRGQDVALRCDPISGHVSLFWYQQALGQGPEFLTYFQNEAQLDKSGLPSDRFFAERPEGSVSTLKIQRTQQEDSAVYLCASSSRTGPGANVLTFGAGSRLTVL.

This clone was seen just once. J is TRBJ2-7 and V is TRBV6-6; 12 nucleotides agree with TRBD2. CDR1 MNHNY and CDR2 SVGAGI come from the germline V gene (reference sequence). With 5 bases clipped from V and 3 bases from J, the junction kept 8 bases outside the gene matches. The CDR3 runs 16 residues. The CDR3 DNA reads as TGTGCCAGCAGTCTTCTAGCGGGAGGGCCAAGCTACGAGCAGTACTTC. It encodes CASSLLAGGPSYEQYF.

This chain uses TRBV2 with TRBJ2-1, with 9 bases that match TRBD1. The CDR3 totals 16 residues. Germline CDR1 SNHLY, CDR2 FYNNEI. V shed 11 bases and J 4 bases; nucleotides not matched to a gene: 15. The CDR3 reads CADKIARDRVYNEQFF. In nucleotides, the CDR3 is TGTGCCGACAAGATTGCCCGGGACAGGGTATACAATGAGCAGTTCTTC. The full variable domain, with the rest looked up from reference TRBV2 and TRBJ2-1, is EPEVTQTPSHQVTQMGQEVILRCVPISNHLYFYWYRQILGQKVEFLVSFYNNEISEKSEIFDDQFSVERPDGSNFTLKIRSTKLEDSAMYFCADKIARDRVYNEQFFGPGTRLTVL.

This chain connects TRBV5-8 to TRBJ1-2; D not certain. V lost 0 bases and J lost 0, with 9 bases in between. The CDR3 loop spans 15 amino acids. The germline gives CDR1 SGHTS, CDR2 YDEGEE. Here the CDR3 DNA reads TGTGCCAGCAGCTTGGGATCCGGTACTAACTATGGCTACACCTTC. Translation: CASSLGSGTNYGYTF.

The chain has TRBV10-3 and TRBJ1-2, with D possibly TRBD1 on 6 matching bases. V was cut by 5 bases and J by 3 bases, with 13 bases left in between. Germline V lookup: CDR1 ENHRY, CDR2 SYGVKD. The CDR3 loop spans 14 amino acids. The CDR3, as DNA: TGTGCCATCAGTCGAGGACAGAGAGACTATGGCTACACCTTC. Its protein is CAISRGQRDYGYTF.

The chain combines TRBV29-1 with TRBJ2-7; D is unresolved. There are 13 residues in the CDR3. Germline CDR1 is SQVTM and CDR2 is ANQGSEA. Trimming removed 0 bases from V and 3 bases from J, with 9 bases in between. The CDR3 DNA reads TGCAGCGTTGAAGATCGTCGAGGCTACGAGCAGTACTTC. Translated: CSVEDRRGYEQYF.

This CDR3 reads CASSSWTSDTYEQYF. In DNA, the CDR3 is TGTGCCAGTAGTTCGTGGACTTCCGACACCTACGAGCAGTACTTC. The chain uses TRBV19 and TRBJ2-7; D possibly corresponds to TRBD2 (5 bases). Germline values: CDR1 LNHDA, CDR2 SQIVND (reference sequence). Trimming shortened V by 5 bases and J by 2 bases, and 16 bases separated the two germline ends. The CDR3 contains 15 residues.

The rearrangement uses TRBV5-1 and TRBJ2-7; TRBD2 matches 8 bases. This CDR3 contains 15 residues. The V segment lost 0 bases and the J segment 5 bases; nucleotides outside the gene matches: 7. Germline-derived CDR1 and CDR2 are SGHRS and YFSETQ. This CDR3 reads CASSLAAGDIDEQYF. CDR3 sequence (DNA): TGCGCCAGCAGCTTGGCAGCGGGGGACATCGACGAGCAGTACTTC.

The rearrangement uses TRBV4-1 and TRBJ2-7, with 10 bases aligning to TRBD2. The CDR3 is made up of 17 amino acids. Germline CDR1 MGHRA, CDR2 YSYEKL. V shed 4 bases and J 5 bases; nucleotides not matched to a gene: 14. The CDR3 nucleotides read TGCGCCAGCAGCCCCAGCGGAAGCGGGAGGGCGGGCCACGAGCAGTACTTC. Translated: CASSPSGSGRAGHEQYF.

The rearrangement uses TRBV18 and TRBJ2-3; D gene uncertain. V was trimmed by 6 bases and J by 3 bases, leaving 10 bases between them. Germline loops: CDR1 KGHSH, CDR2 LQKENI. The CDR3 runs to 13 residues. The CDR3: CASSLSVTDTQYF. The CDR3 DNA reads as TGTGCCAGCTCTCTTTCTGTTACAGATACGCAGTATTTT.

This rearrangement joins TRBV6-5 to TRBJ2-7; 9 bases agree with TRBD2. CDR1 is MNHEY, CDR2 SVGAGI, per germline. The CDR3 consists of 15 residues. The V segment lost 6 bases and the J segment 1 base; nucleotides outside the gene matches: 7. The CDR3 DNA sequence: TGTGCCAGCAGAAGTCCTAGCGGGGAATCCTACGAGCAGTACTTC. This codes for CASRSPSGESYEQYF.

The genes are TRBV5-1 and TRBJ2-3; 9 positions match TRBD2. Trimming took 0 bases from V and 2 from J; bases not matched to a gene: 1. Germline CDR1 reads SGHRS; CDR2 reads YFSETQ. This CDR3 is 15 amino acids long. The CDR3 nucleotides read TGCGCCAGCAGCTTGGTAGCGGGAGACACAGATACGCAGTATTTT. The encoded protein is CASSLVAGDTDTQYF.